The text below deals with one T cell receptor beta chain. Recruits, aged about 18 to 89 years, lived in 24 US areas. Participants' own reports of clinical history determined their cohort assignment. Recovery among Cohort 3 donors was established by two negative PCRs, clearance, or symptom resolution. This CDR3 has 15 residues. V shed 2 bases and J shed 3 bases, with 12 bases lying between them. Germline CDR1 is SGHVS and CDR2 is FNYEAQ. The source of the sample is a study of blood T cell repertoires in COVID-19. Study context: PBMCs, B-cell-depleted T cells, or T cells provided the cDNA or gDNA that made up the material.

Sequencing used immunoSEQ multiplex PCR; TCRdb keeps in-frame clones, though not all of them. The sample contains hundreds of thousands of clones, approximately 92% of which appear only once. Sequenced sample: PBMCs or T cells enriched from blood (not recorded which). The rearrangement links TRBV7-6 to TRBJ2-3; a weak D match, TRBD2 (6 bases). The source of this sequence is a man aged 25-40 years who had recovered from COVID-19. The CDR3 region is CASSLMASETDTQYF. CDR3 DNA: TGTGCCAGCAGCTTAATGGCTAGCGAGACAGATACGCAGTATTTT.